The 20 T cell receptor beta chains presented below share a single source sample, sequenced in a study of memory CD4+ T cells and cytomegalovirus serostatus. The sort gate was single viable CD3+CD4+CD8-CD45RO+ cells for memory CD4+ T cells. Some clones are missing from TCRdb's copy, which holds only in-frame ones; the method was immunoSEQ multiplex PCR. This sample yields about 62,000 clones, of which 75% to 80% are seen a single time; about 4.8% belongs to the top ten. Input material: memory CD4+ T cells from blood. These TCRs come from an adult in good health and CMV-seropositive.

This chain links TRBV6-1 with TRBJ2-1; no clear D gene. Germline V gene lookup returns CDR1 MNHNS and CDR2 SASEGT. This CDR3 has 11 amino acids. Trimming removed 6 bases from V and 5 bases from J, with 5 bases in between. The CDR3 region has the DNA TGTGCCAGCAGCCGAAACAATGAGCAGTTCTTC. Its protein is CASSRNNEQFF.

This clone was counted only a few times. CDR3 region: CASSKTVNTEAFF. CDR3 nucleotide sequence: TGCGCCAGCAGTAAGACAGTGAACACTGAAGCTTTCTTT. The chain has TRBV10-1 and TRBJ1-1; D is perhaps TRBD1 (5 bases). Germline V CDR1 and CDR2: WNHNN, SYGVQD (reference sequence). This CDR3 spans 13 amino acids. Trimming removed 5 bases from V and 0 bases from J, with 7 bases in between.

The chain combines TRBV5-4 with TRBJ2-2; 11 bases fit TRBD2. The CDR3 is 15 residues long. The J segment lost 0 bases and the V segment lost 5 bases, leaving 0 bases of the junction unmatched. Germline V gene lookup returns CDR1 SGHNT and CDR2 YYREEE (reference sequence). CDR3 in DNA: TGTGCCAGCAGTAGCGGGGGGGCGAACACCGGGGAGCTGTTTTTT. It specifies CASSSGGANTGELFF.

The V and J genes are TRBV9 and TRBJ1-3; D gene uncertain. The CDR3 consists of 15 residues. Germline values: CDR1 SGDLS, CDR2 YYNGEE. The V end lost 4 bases, the J end lost 0 bases, and 11 bases lay between the germline ends. The CDR3 is CASSPTGSSGNTIYF. DNA of the CDR3: TGTGCCAGCAGCCCGACGGGGTCCTCTGGAAACACCATATATTTT.

The chain uses TRBV2 and TRBJ2-7, with D hard to call. Germline V lookup: CDR1 SNHLY, CDR2 FYNNEI. The germline V and J ends were trimmed by 2 bases and 0 bases, with 11 bases remaining between them. The CDR3 is made up of 15 amino acids. DNA for the CDR3: TGTGCCAGCAGTGAACGCCCCCTGAGCTCCTACGAGCAGTACTTC. This sequence encodes CASSERPLSSYEQYF.

This chain links TRBV19 with TRBJ2-7; D is undetermined. Germline CDR1 reads LNHDA; CDR2 reads SQIVND (reference sequence). Trimming removed 5 bases from V and 6 bases from J, with 17 bases in between. The CDR3 is 14 residues long. In DNA form, the CDR3 reads TGTGCCAGTAGTTGGGGTACCTTGCGCTCCGAGCAGTACTTC. This encodes CASSWGTLRSEQYF.

The genes are TRBV5-1 and TRBJ2-6, with D perhaps being TRBD1 or TRBD2 (5 bases each). Germline lookup yields CDR1 SGHRS and CDR2 YFSETQ. The CDR3 spans 17 residues. Trimming took 1 base from V and 0 from J, leaving 11 bases between them. As DNA, the CDR3 is TGCGCCAGCAGCTTGTCCGGGACCCTCTCTGGGGCCAACGTCCTGACTTTC. This translates into CASSLSGTLSGANVLTF.

The chain recombines TRBV29-1 with TRBJ2-1; D perhaps matches TRBD2 (5 bases). Germline assignment: CDR1 SQVTM and CDR2 ANQGSEA. CDR3 length equals 13 residues. V lost 7 bases and J 7 bases, leaving 17 bases between the germline ends. As DNA, the CDR3 is TGCAGCGCGCCAAAGGACTTAAGGAATGAGCAGTTCTTC. Its translation is CSAPKDLRNEQFF.

The chain carries TRBV5-4 and TRBJ2-5; the D is unclear. Per germline, CDR1 SGHNT and CDR2 YYREEE (reference sequence). Trimming removed 1 base from V and 2 bases from J, with 6 bases in between. CDR3 length: 13 residues. CDR3: CASSLSPQETQYF. The CDR3 DNA sequence: TGTGCCAGCAGCTTGTCGCCGCAAGAGACCCAGTACTTC.

V is TRBV7-3 and J is TRBJ2-1; D is unclear. CDR1 is SGHTA, CDR2 FQGTGA, per germline. V lost 5 bases to trimming and J lost 8 bases, with 13 bases between them. The CDR3 length is 13 residues. As DNA, the CDR3 is TGTGCCAGCAGCCTGGACCTCGGAGATGAGCAGTTCTTC. Residues: CASSLDLGDEQFF.

The chain employs TRBV4-1 and TRBJ1-5; D remains unclear. CDR3 size: 13 residues. CDR1 and CDR2 (germline): MGHRA, YSYEKL. The ends were cut back, 0 bases at V and 2 bases at J, with 2 bases in the middle. The CDR3 sequence: CASSQDGNQPQHF. The CDR3, as DNA: TGCGCCAGCAGCCAAGATGGCAATCAGCCCCAGCATTTT.

This clone occurred a few times. The chain uses TRBV7-8 and TRBJ2-7; perhaps D is TRBD1 or TRBD2 (5 bases each). The V end lost 4 bases, the J end lost 3 bases, and 10 bases lay between the germline ends. Looked up from germline, CDR1 is SGHVS and CDR2 is FQNEAQ. CDR3 size: 13 residues. The CDR3 loop reads CASSSGRNYEQYF. CDR3 bases: TGTGCCAGCAGCTCGGGACGGAACTACGAGCAGTACTTC.

In its sample, this clone was seen a few times. An end of the junction differs from the germline gene, which may be a read error. V usage is TRBV6-1 and J usage is TRBJ1-5; no firm D call. Germline CDR1 reads MNHNS; CDR2 reads SASEGT. The CDR3 runs to 12 residues. The CDR3 nucleotides read TGTGCCAGCAGGGAAGGGCGGCAGCCCCAGCATTTT. Protein product: CASREGRQPQHF.

This rearrangement joins TRBV28 to TRBJ1-5, with D perhaps TRBD1 (5 bases). This CDR3 spans 12 amino acids. V shed 6 bases and J shed 6 bases, with 9 bases lying between them. Per germline, CDR1 MDHEN and CDR2 SYDVKM. The chain's CDR3 is CASRPRGQPQHF. In DNA, the CDR3 is TGTGCCAGCAGACCGAGGGGTCAGCCCCAGCATTTT.

The rearrangement uses TRBV29-1 and TRBJ2-3; 8 bases align to TRBD1. Trimming took 4 bases from V and 4 from J; bases not matched to a gene: 10. The CDR3 covers 15 residues. Germline CDR1 is SQVTM and CDR2 is ANQGSEA. CDR3 region: CSVVAGGDAPDTQYF. CDR3 nucleotides: TGCAGCGTTGTGGCAGGGGGCGATGCCCCAGATACGCAGTATTTT.

J is TRBJ2-1 and V is TRBV6-5; TRBD2 agrees at 7 bases. V shed 2 bases, J shed 5 bases, and the junction held 6 bases outside the gene matches. CDR1 and CDR2 (germline): MNHEY, SVGAGI. The CDR3 length is 15 residues. DNA for the CDR3: TGTGCCAGCAGTTACGAGCTAGCGGTCAACAATGAGCAGTTCTTC. Protein: CASSYELAVNNEQFF.

This clone has a handful of counts. V usage is TRBV30 and J usage is TRBJ1-1; D gene uncertain. CDR1 and CDR2 (germline): GTSNPN, SVGIG (reference sequence). Trimming took off 5 bases at V and 1 base at J, with 8 bases between the two ends. The CDR3 has 12 amino acids. The CDR3 region has the DNA TGTGCCTGGTTTAAGGGGAACACTGAAGCTTTCTTT. Encoded protein: CAWFKGNTEAFF.

The chain uses TRBV5-1 and TRBJ1-3, with 7 bases matching TRBD1. V dropped 4 bases and J dropped 7; count of bases not matched to a gene: 11. The CDR3 length is 15 residues. Germline values: CDR1 SGHRS, CDR2 YFSETQ. CDR3 protein: CASSKGQNGRNTIYF. CDR3 DNA: TGCGCCAGCAGCAAGGGACAGAACGGTAGGAACACCATATATTTT. Drawing the rest from reference TRBV5-1 and TRBJ1-3, the complete variable domain is KAGVTQTPRYLIKTRGQQVTLSCSPISGHRSVSWYQQTPGQGLQFLFEYFSETQRNKGNFPGRFSGRQFSNSRSEMNVSTLELGDSALYLCASSKGQNGRNTIYFGEGSWLTVV.

The chain couples TRBV28 to TRBJ1-2; the match to TRBD1 covers 7 bases. There are 15 residues in the CDR3. CDR1 and CDR2 from the germline V gene are MDHEN and SYDVKM. V dropped 1 base and J dropped 4; count of bases not matched to a gene: 6. CDR3 region: CASSLLGGVSYGYTF. The DNA for the CDR3 is TGTGCCAGCAGTTTATTAGGGGGCGTTTCCTATGGCTACACCTTC.

The CDR3 DNA is TGTGCCAGCAGCCTAAGGGTCGGGGAAACCGCTTTCTTT. Residues: CASSLRVGETAFF. The genes are TRBV6-5 and TRBJ1-1; D gene uncertain. The V end lost 6 bases, the J end lost 11 bases, and 19 bases lay between the germline ends. The V gene's germline CDR1 is MNHEY and CDR2 SVGAGI. The CDR3 sequence is 13 residues long.